The next 11 T cell receptor beta chains were all read from a single sample in a study of blood T cell repertoires in COVID-19. Measured with immunoSEQ multiplex PCR; TCRdb has only the in-frame clones, and not every one. This sample has 230,000 or so clones; more than 85% occur once, and the top ten carry 1.9%. Sequenced: peripheral blood. The receptor set was obtained from a man aged 40-50 years with active or convalescent COVID-19.

J is TRBJ2-5 and V is TRBV6-2 or TRBV6-3; the D gene is possibly TRBD2 (5 bases). The J call may be faulty, since TRBJ2-7 better matches the DNA end. The CDR3 consists of 15 residues. Germline V CDR1 and CDR2: MNHEY, SVGEGT. CDR3 DNA sequence: TGTGCCAGCAGTTACCTAGGCAGCGGCTCCTACGAGCAGTACTTC. It encodes CASSYLGSGSYEQYF.

This clone has more than one count but fewer than ten. This chain uses TRBV11-2 with TRBJ2-7; D may be TRBD2 (7 bases). The CDR3 runs 16 residues. Trimming left V 2 bases short and J 3 bases short, with 17 bases between. Germline values: CDR1 SGHAT, CDR2 FQNNGV. The CDR3: CASSLMGGATLYEQYF. CDR3 DNA sequence: TGTGCCAGCAGCTTAATGGGGGGGGCTACCCTCTACGAGCAGTACTTC.

This clone was seen many times. This chain joins TRBV5-6 and TRBJ2-7, with D maybe TRBD1 (5 bases). From germline, CDR1 is SGHDT and CDR2 YYEEEE. The CDR3 spans 16 residues. Trimming left V 0 bases short and J 3 bases short, with 16 bases between. CDR3 in amino acids: CASSLGPGYGYYEQYF. CDR3 sequence (DNA): TGTGCCAGCAGCTTGGGGCCAGGGTACGGCTACTACGAGCAGTACTTC.

V gene TRBV20-1 combines with J gene TRBJ1-1; 7 bases are a match to TRBD1. Germline trimming cut 3 bases from V and 2 bases from J; bases unmatched to any gene: 6. The CDR3 has 14 amino acids. CDR1 is DFQATT, CDR2 SNEGSKA, per germline (reference sequence). The CDR3 region has the DNA TGCAGTGCTAGTCTCCGGGACAGAAACACTGAAGCTTTCTTT. Its protein product is CSASLRDRNTEAFF.

The chain recombines TRBV12-3 or TRBV12-4 with TRBJ2-5; maybe TRBD1 (5 bases). The CDR3 spans 13 residues. V dropped 6 bases and J dropped 2 bases, with 10 bases sitting between them. Here the CDR3 reads CASRLTVQETQYF. As DNA, the CDR3 is TGTGCCAGCAGATTGACAGTACAAGAGACCCAGTACTTC.

This chain connects TRBV19 to TRBJ2-3; 7 bases line up with TRBD2. The trim removed 11 bases at V and 1 base at J, leaving 9 bases unmatched. Looked up from germline, CDR1 is LNHDA and CDR2 is SQIVND (reference sequence). The CDR3 has 14 amino acids. DNA for the CDR3: TGTGCCTCTGTGTCCGCGGGAGGCACAGATACGCAGTATTTT. Its translation: CASVSAGGTDTQYF.

The chain couples TRBV27 to TRBJ1-2; D remains unclear. The length of the CDR3 is 14 residues. In germline, CDR1 is MNHEY, CDR2 SMNVEV (reference sequence). V was trimmed by 5 bases and J by 4 bases, leaving 14 bases between them. The CDR3: CASSPSGFIYGYTF. For the CDR3, the DNA is TGTGCCAGCAGTCCGTCGGGGTTTATCTATGGCTACACCTTC.

The rearrangement joins TRBV6-5 to TRBJ1-5; no reliable D call. Trimming shortened V by 2 bases and J by 9 bases, and 11 bases separated the two germline ends. This CDR3 has 13 amino acids. Germline V lookup: CDR1 MNHEY, CDR2 SVGAGI. Here the CDR3 reads CASSYEGGGPQHF. CDR3 coding DNA: TGTGCCAGCAGTTACGAAGGAGGTGGGCCCCAGCATTTT.

V usage is TRBV25-1 and J usage is TRBJ2-1; possibly TRBD2 for D (7 bases). This CDR3 is built from 18 residues. The ends were cut back, 4 bases at V and 3 bases at J, with 22 bases in the middle. Germline V gene sequence: CDR1 MGHDK, CDR2 SYGVNS. This chain's CDR3 is CASSAGVFRRGHYNEQFF. DNA of the CDR3: TGTGCCAGCAGTGCCGGTGTCTTTCGGCGGGGGCACTACAATGAGCAGTTCTTC.

V is TRBV3-1 (or the pseudogene TRBV3-2) and J is TRBJ1-2; 10 nucleotides line up with TRBD1. V gave up 3 bases and J gave up 2 bases; unmatched junction bases: 6. There are 16 residues in the CDR3. Germline V CDR1 and CDR2: LGHDT, YNNKEL (reference sequence). The DNA of the CDR3 is TGTGCCAGCAGCCAGCGACCGGGACAGGGGAACTATGGCTACACCTTC. Translated, it gives CASSQRPGQGNYGYTF.

The CDR3 DNA sequence: TGTGCCAGCTCTGACAGGCCCGGGGGCTACACCTTC. Translated, it gives CASSDRPGGYTF. This chain connects TRBV19 to TRBJ1-2, with D possibly matching TRBD1 (6 bases). The CDR3 has 12 residues. Germline V gene lookup returns CDR1 LNHDA and CDR2 SQIVND (reference sequence). V was shortened by 9 bases and J by 8 bases, with 16 bases between the two germline ends.